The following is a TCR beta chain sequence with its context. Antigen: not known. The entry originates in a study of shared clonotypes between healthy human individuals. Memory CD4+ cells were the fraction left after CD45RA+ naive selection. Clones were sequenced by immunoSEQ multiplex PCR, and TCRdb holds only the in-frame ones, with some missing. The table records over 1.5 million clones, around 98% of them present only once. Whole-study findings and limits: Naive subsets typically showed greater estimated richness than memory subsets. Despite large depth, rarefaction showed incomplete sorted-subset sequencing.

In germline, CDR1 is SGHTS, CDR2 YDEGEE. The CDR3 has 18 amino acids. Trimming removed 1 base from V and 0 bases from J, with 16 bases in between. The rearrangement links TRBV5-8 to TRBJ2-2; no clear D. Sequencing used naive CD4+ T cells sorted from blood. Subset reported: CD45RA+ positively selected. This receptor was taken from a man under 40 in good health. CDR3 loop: CASSLLGSRFANTGELFF. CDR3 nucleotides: TGTGCCAGCAGCTTGCTCGGGTCTCGCTTCGCGAACACCGGGGAGCTGTTTTTT.